The 28 T cell receptor beta chains below all came from one sample that was sequenced in a study of vaccination and CD4 T cells after COVID-19. The sample's treatment: roughly 10-day PBMC culture with coronavirus spike peptide pools or control peptides (ViraFEST assay). Cultured CD4+ T cell DNA underwent sequencing with the Oncomine TCR Beta short-read assay. A single record per CDR3 protein comes from TCRdb applying MiXCR to the PCR reads. The sample contains about 12,000 distinct CDR3 sequences, more than 60% of which appear only once. These receptors are not linked to any known antigen. Sequencing input: CD4+ T cells from blood, cultured in vitro. These TCRs come from a human donor who had recovered from COVID-19.

V usage is TRBV10-2 and J usage is TRBJ2-7; D remains unclear. The germline V gene encodes CDR1 WSHSY and CDR2 SAAADI. Trimming removed 4 bases from V and 0 bases from J, with 4 bases in between. The CDR3 loop spans 12 amino acids. CDR3 bases: TGCGCCAGCAGTGGGACCTCCTACGAGCAGTACTTC. This translates into CASSGTSYEQYF.

The chain links TRBV7-2 to TRBJ2-3, with 8 positions matching TRBD1. CDR1 and CDR2 from the germline V gene are SGHTA and FQGNSA. The V segment lost 5 bases and the J segment 5 bases; nucleotides outside the gene matches: 12. The CDR3 is 16 residues long. The CDR3 DNA follows: TGTGCCAGCAGCCAGGGGGCTAGGGCCCGGGGAGATACGCAGTATTTT. Translation: CASSQGARARGDTQYF.

The chain recombines TRBV19 with TRBJ2-2; 11 bases map to TRBD2. Unmatched junction bases numbered 5, after V lost 4 bases and J lost 4 bases. The germline V gene encodes CDR1 LNHDA and CDR2 SQIVND (reference sequence). This CDR3 is built from 16 residues. The DNA for the CDR3 is TGTGCCAGTAGTACCCCTAGCGGGAGGACCACCGGGGAGCTGTTTTTT. Translation gives CASSTPSGRTTGELFF.

The chain joins TRBV5-1 to TRBJ2-2; TRBD2 is a possible D gene (6 bases). Trimming took off 4 bases at V and 0 bases at J, with 10 bases between the two ends. CDR1 is SGHRS, CDR2 YFSETQ, per germline. The CDR3 length is 15 residues. CDR3 nucleotides: TGCGCCAGCAGCCGGCGGGGCGCGAACACCGGGGAGCTGTTTTTT. Residues: CASSRRGANTGELFF. The variable domain in full, with the rest retrieved from reference TRBV5-1 and TRBJ2-2, is KAGVTQTPRYLIKTRGQQVTLSCSPISGHRSVSWYQQTPGQGLQFLFEYFSETQRNKGNFPGRFSGRQFSNSRSEMNVSTLELGDSALYLCASSRRGANTGELFFGEGSRLTVL.

The chain links TRBV10-3 to TRBJ1-6, with D tentatively TRBD1 (5 bases). The germline gives CDR1 ENHRY, CDR2 SYGVKD. The germline V and J ends were trimmed by 7 bases and 5 bases, with 30 bases remaining between them. There are 20 residues in the CDR3. The CDR3, as DNA: TGTGCCATCAATGTACCGGGACCGGGAGAAACCGTGGAGGATAATTCACCCCTCCACTTT. Amino acid sequence: CAINVPGPGETVEDNSPLHF.

This clonotype was observed a few times. V and J are TRBV24-1 and TRBJ1-1; TRBD1 matches 12 bases. CDR1 is KGHDR and CDR2 is SFDVKD in the germline V gene. The CDR3 has 15 residues. V trimming: 7 bases; J trimming: 3 bases; junction bases outside the gene matches: 5. The CDR3 protein is CATRGTGGGHTEAFF. CDR3 nucleotides: TGTGCCACCAGAGGGACAGGGGGCGGTCACACTGAAGCTTTCTTT.

The rearrangement uses TRBV7-2 and TRBJ1-2; D perhaps matches TRBD1 (6 bases). This CDR3 contains 13 residues. Germline V gene sequence: CDR1 SGHTA, CDR2 FQGNSA. The V and J ends lost 1 base and 5 bases respectively, with 8 bases between them. The CDR3: CASSLGQGYGYTF. The CDR3 nucleotides are TGTGCCAGCAGCTTAGGGCAGGGGTATGGCTACACCTTC.

The genes are TRBV7-3 and TRBJ2-7, with 8 bases lining up with TRBD2. Germline CDR1 SGHTA, CDR2 FQGTGA. After removal of 5 bases from V and 5 bases from J, the junction contained 5 bases not matched to a gene. The CDR3 runs 13 residues. CDR3 bases: TGTGCCAGCAGCCATAGCGGGATCGACGAGCAGTACTTC. Its protein product is CASSHSGIDEQYF.

The chain recombines TRBV19 with TRBJ1-6; D might be TRBD1 (5 bases). V shed 5 bases and J shed 8 bases, with 16 bases lying between them. This CDR3 contains 15 residues. The germline V gene has CDR1 LNHDA and CDR2 SQIVND (reference sequence). CDR3 DNA sequence: TGTGCCAGTAGTCCCCCGGGGCAGAAGGATTCACCCCTCCACTTT. Protein: CASSPPGQKDSPLHF.

The rearrangement uses TRBV29-1 and TRBJ1-1; 9 nucleotides match TRBD1. This CDR3 has 13 amino acids. The germline V gene has CDR1 SQVTM and CDR2 ANQGSEA. The CDR3 is CSAQGAPNTEAFF. CDR3 in DNA: TGCAGTGCACAGGGGGCCCCGAACACTGAAGCTTTCTTT.

The DNA of the CDR3 is TGCAGTGCCCGAGCGGGCTCCTACTATGGCTACACCTTC. Protein product: CSARAGSYYGYTF. The genes are TRBV20-1 and TRBJ1-2; D call uncertain. The CDR3 runs to 13 residues. The germline CDR1 and CDR2 sequences are DFQATT and SNEGSKA (reference sequence). Trimming removed 6 bases at V and 3 bases at J, with 14 bases between.

This clonotype was seen a handful of times. The rearrangement joins TRBV7-2 to TRBJ1-1; maybe TRBD1 (5 bases). Germline CDR1 reads SGHTA; CDR2 reads FQGNSA. CDR3 length: 15 amino acids. Between the trimmed V and J ends, which lost 2 bases and 0 bases, there was a span of 10 bases. CDR3 in amino acids: CASSLSQGLNTEAFF. The CDR3, as DNA: TGTGCCAGCAGCTTATCTCAGGGTCTGAACACTGAAGCTTTCTTT.

This clonotype has just one count. V gene TRBV27 combines with J gene TRBJ2-3, with 8 bases matching TRBD2. V lost 5 bases, J lost 4 bases, and 8 bases stayed unmatched. Germline V gene data show CDR1 as MNHEY and CDR2 as SMNVEV (reference sequence). This CDR3 spans 15 amino acids. CDR3 nucleotides: TGTGCCAGCAGTCCTAGCGGGTGGTTCCCAGATACGCAGTATTTT. This encodes CASSPSGWFPDTQYF.

V and J are TRBV20-1 and TRBJ2-3; 7 nucleotides line up with TRBD2. The ends lost 2 bases at V and 7 bases at J; junction bases unmatched: 9. This CDR3 comprises 14 residues. Per the germline V gene, CDR1 is DFQATT and CDR2 is SNEGSKA (reference sequence). The CDR3 here is CSARTKRDLNTQYF. CDR3 DNA: TGCAGTGCTAGAACGAAGCGGGACTTAAATACGCAGTATTTT.

The chain employs TRBV3-1 and TRBJ2-7; unclear D gene. V was trimmed by 3 bases and J by 4 bases, leaving 13 bases between them. Germline V gene sequence: CDR1 LGHDT, CDR2 YNNKEL (reference sequence). The CDR3 runs 14 residues. This CDR3 is CASSQSAAVYEQYF. CDR3 sequence (DNA): TGTGCCAGCAGCCAGTCGGCTGCCGTTTACGAGCAGTACTTC.

The V and J genes are TRBV29-1 and TRBJ2-5; no clear D gene. Germline V gene sequence: CDR1 SQVTM, CDR2 ANQGSEA. Trimming removed 4 bases at V and 0 bases at J, with 3 bases between. The CDR3 contains 11 residues. The CDR3, as DNA: TGCAGCGTTGGCCACCAAGAGACCCAGTACTTC. Translating it yields CSVGHQETQYF.

The chain links TRBV19 to TRBJ1-5; D possibly corresponds to TRBD1 (6 bases). The CDR3 spans 14 residues. Germline V gives CDR1 LNHDA, CDR2 SQIVND (reference sequence). The V end was cut by 9 bases, the J end by 0 bases, with 12 bases between. The CDR3 reads CASAGQYSNQPQHF. The CDR3 nucleotides are TGTGCCAGCGCTGGACAGTATAGCAATCAGCCCCAGCATTTT. The full variable domain, its missing parts supplied by reference TRBV19 and TRBJ1-5, is DGGITQSPKYLFRKEGQNVTLSCEQNLNHDAMYWYRQDPGQGLRLIYYSQIVNDFQKGDIAEGYSVSREKKESFPLTVTSAQKNPTAFYLCASAGQYSNQPQHFGDGTRLSIL.

This sequence joins TRBV20-1 and TRBJ1-6, with TRBD1 matching 9 bases. J lost 5 bases, V lost 3 bases, and 5 bases had no gene match. This CDR3 is built from 15 residues. Per germline, CDR1 DFQATT and CDR2 SNEGSKA (reference sequence). Written as DNA, the CDR3 is TGCAGTGCTAGGGACAGGGGAAGGGATAATTCACCCCTCCACTTT. Protein product: CSARDRGRDNSPLHF.

This clonotype was counted a few times. The chain links TRBV6-1 to TRBJ1-2, with 8 bases that match TRBD1. Trimming removed 5 bases from V and 4 bases from J; junction bases left unmatched: 6. From germline, CDR1 is MNHNS and CDR2 SASEGT. This CDR3 spans 14 amino acids. The CDR3 DNA reads as TGTGCCAGCAGTCCTGCAGACAGGGGCTATGGCTACACCTTC. This translates into CASSPADRGYGYTF.

This clonotype is labeled medium-sized. This CDR3 reads CASSFDRGLHNEQFF. The DNA of the CDR3 is TGTGCCAGCAGTTTCGACAGGGGGCTTCACAATGAGCAGTTCTTC. The genes are TRBV6-5 and TRBJ2-1; 10 bases map to TRBD1. The germline CDR1 and CDR2 sequences are MNHEY and SVGAGI. The CDR3 runs 15 residues. V lost 4 bases and J lost 5; bases outside the gene matches: 5.

This chain connects TRBV25-1 to TRBJ2-7; D assignment may be TRBD1 or TRBD2 (6 bases each). The germline CDR1 and CDR2 sequences are MGHDK and SYGVNS. V was trimmed by 10 bases and J by 10 bases, leaving 20 bases between them. The CDR3 runs 12 residues. The CDR3 DNA sequence: TGTGCCATTGACAGGAGGGACTCGGCCCAGTACTTC. This encodes CAIDRRDSAQYF.

This clonotype was counted a single time. This chain uses TRBV2 with TRBJ2-3; 10 bases agree with TRBD2. The CDR3 has 16 amino acids. The J segment lost 1 base and the V segment lost 6 bases, leaving 7 bases of the junction unmatched. Germline CDR1 is SNHLY and CDR2 is FYNNEI. CDR3 in DNA: TGTGCCAGCAGGCTAGCGGGAGCTGCGGGCACAGATACGCAGTATTTT. Encoded protein: CASRLAGAAGTDTQYF.

In DNA, the CDR3 is TGCAGCGTTGCGATGAGGGAGACCCAGTACTTC. Its translation is CSVAMRETQYF. V usage is TRBV29-1 and J usage is TRBJ2-5; D not resolved. The CDR3 has 11 amino acids. Deletions cut 4 bases from V and 5 bases from J, with 8 bases between. Looked up from germline, CDR1 is SQVTM and CDR2 is ANQGSEA.

The chain employs TRBV28 and TRBJ1-3; D gene ambiguous. The CDR3 spans 15 residues. Germline CDR1 reads MDHEN; CDR2 reads SYDVKM. Trimming removed 6 bases from V and 0 bases from J, with 12 bases in between. The CDR3 coding sequence is TGTGCCAGCAGCCCTGGACGGTCCTCTGGAAACACCATATATTTT. It specifies CASSPGRSSGNTIYF.

The rearrangement uses TRBV10-1 and TRBJ1-6; D is unclear. Trimming removed 3 bases at V and 8 bases at J, with 8 bases between. CDR1 and CDR2 (germline): WNHNN, SYGVQD (reference sequence). This CDR3 is 13 amino acids long. The CDR3 reads CASSDRRDSPLHF. The DNA of the CDR3 is TGCGCCAGCAGTGACAGGCGGGATTCACCCCTCCACTTT.

By share of the sample, this clonotype is medium-sized. The V gene is TRBV6-2 or TRBV6-3, the J gene TRBJ2-7; no clear D gene. This CDR3 spans 15 amino acids. The germline V gene has CDR1 MNHEY and CDR2 SVGEGT. With 4 bases removed from V and 0 bases from J, the gap between germline ends came to 13 bases. The CDR3 sequence: CASSSNSPSSYEQYF. The DNA of the CDR3 is TGTGCCAGCAGTTCGAACTCCCCGAGCTCCTACGAGCAGTACTTC.

The rearrangement links TRBV6-2 or TRBV6-3 to TRBJ1-2; 8 nucleotides match TRBD1. The CDR3 is made up of 19 amino acids. The V and J ends lost 11 bases and 0 bases, in that order; junction bases with no gene match: 23. Germline V CDR1 and CDR2: MNHEY, SVGEGT. CDR3 in DNA: TGTGCCGGATCACGACCCACAGGGGGTCAGCCAACTCCTAACTATGGCTACACCTTC. Translation gives CAGSRPTGGQPTPNYGYTF.

The rearrangement uses TRBV11-2 and TRBJ1-2, with D maybe TRBD1 (5 bases). Trimming left V 10 bases short and J 0 bases short, with 9 bases between. The CDR3 runs to 12 residues. The V gene's germline CDR1 is SGHAT and CDR2 FQNNGV. This CDR3 reads CATLGANYGYTF. In nucleotides, the CDR3 is TGTGCCACCCTAGGGGCTAACTATGGCTACACCTTC. Using reference TRBV11-2 and TRBJ1-2 for the parts outside the CDR3, the full variable domain is EAGVAQSPRYKIIEKRQSVAFWCNPISGHATLYWYQQILGQGPKLLIQFQNNGVVDDSQLPKDRFSAERLKGVDSTLKIQPAKLEDSAVYLCATLGANYGYTFGSGTRLTVV.